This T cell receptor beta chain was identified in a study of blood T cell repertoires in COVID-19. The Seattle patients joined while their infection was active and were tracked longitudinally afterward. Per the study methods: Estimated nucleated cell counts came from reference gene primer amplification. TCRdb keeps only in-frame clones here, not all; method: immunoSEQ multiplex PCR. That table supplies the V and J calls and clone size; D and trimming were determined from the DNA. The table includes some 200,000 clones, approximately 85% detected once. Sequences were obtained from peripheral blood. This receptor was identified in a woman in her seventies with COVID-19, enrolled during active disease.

CDR3 nucleotides: TGTGCCAGCAGCTTGGCCCCGACAGGATCGAACTATGGCTACACCTTC. This encodes CASSLAPTGSNYGYTF. This chain joins TRBV5-5 and TRBJ1-2, with D maybe TRBD1 (6 bases). The CDR3 is 16 amino acids. Trimming shortened V by 0 bases and J by 2 bases, and 14 bases separated the two germline ends. Germline CDR1 is SGHKS and CDR2 is YYEKEE (reference sequence). The complete variable domain, with remaining parts taken from reference TRBV5-5 and TRBJ1-2, reads DAGVTQSPTHLIKTRGQQVTLRCSPISGHKSVSWYQQVLGQGPQFIFQYYEKEERGRGNFPDRFSARQFPNYSSELNVNALLLGDSALYLCASSLAPTGSNYGYTFGSGTRLTVV.